A selection of T cell receptor beta chains follows, all from one sample in a study of beta chain features in type 1 diabetes. Assay used: immunoSEQ multiplex PCR; TCRdb lists only in-frame clones, some missing. The sample carries roughly 400,000 clones, 9.6% recorded once. Material: central memory CD4+ T cells from blood. The receptors were gathered from a man aged 25 to 40 with type 1 diabetes. CDR3s include the opening cysteine and the closing phenylalanine or tryptophan. The D gene is left open where the match is weak. Clone size is stated in some rows and not others, as once, few, many or a class when expanded.

DNA | CDR3 | J | D | size | V
TGTGCCAGCTCACCACCGGGGGGGACCACTGAAGCTTTCTTT | CASSPPGGTTEAFF | TRBJ1-1 | - | many | TRBV18
TGTGCCAGCAGCTTAGGGACGGGGAACTATGGCTACACCTTC | CASSLGTGNYGYTF | TRBJ1-2 | - | few | TRBV7-9
TGTGCCAGCAGTTTATTAGTGCGGGGGCCACCCTACGAGCAGTACTTC | CASSLLVRGPPYEQYF | TRBJ2-7 | - | - | TRBV27
TGTGCCAGCAGCTTAACCCTAGCGGGGAGCGGGGAGCAGTACTTC | CASSLTLAGSGEQYF | TRBJ2-7 | TRBD2 | - | TRBV7-3
TGTGCCAGCAGAGACAGTTCAGATACGCAGTATTTT | CASRDSSDTQYF | TRBJ2-3 | - | few | TRBV25-1
TGCGCCAGCAGCCCCCCTGACAGATTCTACGAGCAGTACTTC | CASSPPDRFYEQYF | TRBJ2-7 | - | - | TRBV5-1
TGTGCCAGCAGTTTTAGCGGGATGGCCAAAAACATTCAGTACTTC | CASSFSGMAKNIQYF | TRBJ2-4 | TRBD2 | few | TRBV6-1
TGTGCCAGTAGTATTGTGGGGACTGAGAACTATGGCTACACCTTC | CASSIVGTENYGYTF | TRBJ1-2 | - | - | TRBV19
TGTGCCAGCAGCGGGGACAGCGGCTCCTACAATGAGCAGTTCTTC | CASSGDSGSYNEQFF | TRBJ2-1 | TRBD1 | few | TRBV7-9
TGTGCCTGGAGTGCCTTCGGGACCCGGGGCAATCAGCCCCAGCATTTT | CAWSAFGTRGNQPQHF | TRBJ1-5 | - | - | TRBV30
TGTGCCAGCAGTTTTAGTAGACTCGGGGGGGAGACCCAGTACTTC | CASSFSRLGGETQYF | TRBJ2-5 | TRBD2 | many | TRBV28
TGTGCCAGCAGCTCAACTGAAAGACTAGCGGGACTGGACGAGCAGTTCTTC | CASSSTERLAGLDEQFF | TRBJ2-1 | TRBD2 | - | TRBV5-5
TGTGCCAGCAGTTATAGCGAGGCCCGGGATACGCAGTATTTT | CASSYSEARDTQYF | TRBJ2-3 | - | few | TRBV6-5
TGTGCCATCAGTGATGTCTGGGGGGGCAGGGGGAGCAACGAGCAGTACTTC | CAISDVWGGRGSNEQYF | TRBJ2-7 | - | - | TRBV6-1
TGTGCCAGCAGCTTAATCGCAGCCACTTACGAGCAGTACTTC | CASSLIAATYEQYF | TRBJ2-7 | - | few | TRBV7-8
TGTGCCTGGATAGGGACAGGGCGGTACGAGCAGTACTTC | CAWIGTGRYEQYF | TRBJ2-7 | TRBD1 | few | TRBV30
TGTGCCAGCAGCCCCGACAGGGGAACAGATACGCAGTATTTT | CASSPDRGTDTQYF | TRBJ2-3 | TRBD1 | few | TRBV2
TGCGCCAGCAGTCCGGGACTAGCGACAGATACGCAGTATTTT | CASSPGLATDTQYF | TRBJ2-3 | TRBD2 | - | TRBV5-1
TGTGCCAGCTCACCACCGGGACAGGGGGACCGCAATGAGCAGTTCTTC | CASSPPGQGDRNEQFF | TRBJ2-1 | TRBD1 | few | TRBV18
TGTGCCAGCAGCCGGGGACTAGAAGAGACCCAGTACTTC | CASSRGLEETQYF | TRBJ2-5 | TRBD2 | - | TRBV7-2
TGCGCCAGCAGCTGGGACAACGCTAACTATGGCTACACCTTC | CASSWDNANYGYTF | TRBJ1-2 | - | - | TRBV5-1
TGTGCCAGCAAAACCGGGACTGGGATTTACGAGCAGTACTTC | CASKTGTGIYEQYF | TRBJ2-7 | - | - | TRBV2
TGCAGCGTTGATCTTGCAACTGGAAACACCATATATTTT | CSVDLATGNTIYF | TRBJ1-3 | - | - | TRBV29-1
TGCAGCGTTAGAGGGCAGGTCAACACTGAAGCTTTCTTT | CSVRGQVNTEAFF | TRBJ1-1 | - | - | TRBV29-1
TGTGCCAGCAGCTTCGGCGGGAGGGACGAGCAGTACTTC | CASSFGGRDEQYF | TRBJ2-7 | TRBD2 | - | TRBV5-4
TGCGCCAGCAGTTTTGGACAGGTTTTTGAAAAACTGTTTTTT | CASSFGQVFEKLFF | TRBJ1-4 | TRBD1 | - | TRBV5-1
TGTGCCAGAGCCGGGACGGCCGGGACTAGCGGGACGCATGAGCAGTTCTTC | CARAGTAGTSGTHEQFF | TRBJ2-1 | TRBD2 | - | TRBV19
TGTGCCAGCAGCTTCTCAGAGGCCACTGAAGCTTTCTTT | CASSFSEATEAFF | TRBJ1-1 | - | - | TRBV7-9
TGTGCCAGCAGCCCTCAGGTCTCGACCACTGAAGCTTTCTTT | CASSPQVSTTEAFF | TRBJ1-1 | - | - | TRBV25-1
TGTGCCAGCAGCTTGGGTAGGGAGACTGGAAACACCATATATTTT | CASSLGRETGNTIYF | TRBJ1-3 | - | - | TRBV7-2
TGTGCCAGCAGCAATAGCGGGAGGGCCGGAGACATTCAGTACTTC | CASSNSGRAGDIQYF | TRBJ2-4 | TRBD2 | many | TRBV5-4
TGTGCCAGCAGTGCCCAGGGGTCGAATCAGCCCCAGCATTTT | CASSAQGSNQPQHF | TRBJ1-5 | - | few | TRBV27
TGTGCCAGCAGTGAAGCGAAGGGGGTGACCCAGTACTTC | CASSEAKGVTQYF | TRBJ2-5 | - | - | TRBV6-1